Given below is one T cell receptor (beta chain) in context. Its antigen remains undetermined. Nothing much larger sits one base from this clone, and base qualities are not available. The immunoSEQ Assay, a bias-controlled multiplex PCR, was used to amplify TCRbeta CDR3 regions from genomic DNA. The study's processing was this. Nucleated cell counts per sample were estimated from amplification of reference gene primers within the assay. To quantify the absolute abundance of each unique TCRbeta CDR3 rearrangement, sequence reads were collapsed and filtered. For each sample, productive Simpson clonality was calculated as the square root of Simpson's diversity index over productive rearrangements. The source is immuneACCESS, and TCRdb retained only in-frame sequences with V and J called. Part of the clones is not carried over; for the studies checked, unresolved V genes explain less than half of this, and the remainder is unexplained. Clonal size and the V and J genes are those of that table, whereas D and trimming came from the DNA. The sample profile shows some 160,000 clones; roughly 79% of them were found once. The biggest ten clones account for 7% to 9% of the sample.

The sample belongs to a study of blood T cell repertoires in COVID-19 (dated by TCRdb to 2018 to 2020). At the level of the whole study: Samples covering the acute and convalescent phases of COVID-19 were provided by collaborators in the United States, Italy and Spain. A de-identified subject ID, COVID-19 status, age in years and sex were almost always included in the sample metadata. The samples were drawn from two sources: the first 160 participants of the ongoing ImmuneRACE study, and 1,254 subjects contributed by 6 global collaborators. Where available, HLA class I and class II types were taken from metadata supplied by the sample provider and were not determined by assay-based typing. The material from the prospective study consisted of cDNA or gDNA derived from T cells, B-cell-depleted T cells, or PBMCs. Deeply sampled blood TCRbeta repertoires from subjects exposed to, actively infected with, or recovered from COVID-19 were included in the dataset. The repertoires were released in a freely available public database intended as a resource for research on the immune response to SARS-CoV-2. Beyond this particular receptor, the publication reports: The amount of clinical and demographic metadata varied by source and participant and was provided uncurated.

Trimming takes 2 bases off V and 8 bases off J; junction bases not matched to a gene: 5. The CDR3 starts with the cysteine, ends with the phenylalanine, and has 13 residues. Of all the DNA, just the CDR3 is kept, 39 bases in frame from base 1. The germline V gene encodes CDR1 LNHDA and CDR2 SQIVND (reference sequence). Whole blood was collected in K2EDTA tubes by collaborating institutions according to the institutions' own protocols. For TCRbeta analysis, collaborators shipped samples in one of three forms: frozen whole blood, isolated PBMCs, or DNA extracted from either of those sample types. The sequenced sample was peripheral blood. This receptor was identified in a man between 45 and 60 years old with active or convalescent COVID-19. This chain joins TRBV19 to TRBJ1-2, with 7 junctional bases fitting TRBD1. The DNA is TGTGCCAGTAGTATAAGGGGGCGAGAAGGCTACACCTTC. This is translated as CASSIRGREGYTF.